This T cell receptor (beta chain) was sequenced in a study of T cells in Graves' hyperthyroidism and ophthalmopathy. Aged 18 to 65, the patients had hyperthyroidism that was newly diagnosed and had lasted under 2 months. Patients were excluded because of uncontrolled infection, other autoimmune disease, pregnancy or lactation. Using more than 7.5 ml of fresh peripheral blood, PBMCs were prepared. There are 11 residues in the CDR3. Between the trimmed V and J ends, which lost 6 bases and 4 bases, there was a span of 6 bases. From germline, CDR1 is SNHLY and CDR2 FYNNEI. TCR beta CDR3 regions were amplified from RNA transcripts. RT-PCR in the first round (using the HTBI primer set) targeted the TCR CDR3. TCRdb passed the multiplex PCR reads through MiXCR, listing each CDR3 protein once. Among around 300,000 distinct CDR3 sequences listed, roughly 13% were seen once. Study outcomes and limitations: Blood also contained most expanded thyroid clonotypes above 0.001.

This clonotype was seen at least ten times. Antigen unknown. The sample comprised blood. The receptor was isolated from a woman between 40 and 50 years old with Graves' hyperthyroidism. The rearrangement joins TRBV2 to TRBJ1-2; no firm D call. CDR3 residues: CASRVFYGYTF. In DNA form, the CDR3 reads TGTGCCAGCAGGGTCTTCTATGGCTACACCTTC.